Sequencing of this T cell receptor beta chain was carried out in a study of Graves' ophthalmopathy and Graves' hyperthyroidism (dated by TCRdb to between 2018 and 2020). Context from the whole study: Peripheral blood samples were taken at the time of initial diagnosis, before any treatment was given. To tell Graves' ophthalmopathy apart from Graves' hyperthyroidism, and to predict which patients would progress to ophthalmopathy, the study relied on TCR beta repertoire signatures. In total, approximately 140 blood samples were TCR-sequenced: 43 ophthalmopathy, approximately 80 hyperthyroidism and about 17 hyperthyroidism-to-ophthalmopathy patients. To explore V-J signatures distinguishing ophthalmopathy from hyperthyroidism, a discovery set of 100 patients (more than 40 ophthalmopathy, over 55 stable hyperthyroidism) was enrolled. An independent validation cohort comprised some 19 hyperthyroidism patients and 15 to 17 patients who later progressed from hyperthyroidism to ophthalmopathy. In 6 or 7 hyperthyroidism patients, T-cell repertoires of thyroid tissue and blood were compared. After sampling, hyperthyroidism patients received methimazole starting at 30 mg daily, and ophthalmopathy patients received high-dose intravenous methylprednisolone. Paper-wide results and their limitations: Among expanded thyroid clonotypes with frequency above 0.001, most also showed up in blood, which suggests that blood repertoires may reflect the thyroid immune response. In validation, the model predicted ophthalmopathy progression with 70.59% sensitivity and less than 80% specificity; 12 predicted patients were CT-confirmed with GO in a median of about 6.2 months. The 13-signature model separated ophthalmopathy from stable hyperthyroidism with 87.88% sensitivity and approximately 83% specificity in cross-validation, and 80%/75% in the test set. Sample size was not predetermined statistically, and investigators were not blinded to group allocation.

TCR beta CDR3 regions were amplified from RNA transcripts for repertoire sequencing. The first round was an RT-PCR using HTBI primers with the Qiagen OneStep RT-PCR kit, and this first round was followed by a second-round multiplex PCR, then size selection and purification. Libraries were sequenced paired-end with 100 bp reads on an Illumina HiSeq2000. The study's processing was this. SOAPnuke was used for read processing, and reads with adapters, uncalled bases, a mean Phred below 15, or no exact constant-primer or identifier match were discarded. COPE v1.2.5 was used to merge high-quality paired reads. Unique nucleotide sequences were defined as clonotypes and aligned to IMGT TRB V, D and J references using MiTCR v1.1. Only V-J combinations with frequency above 0.0001 were analysed, covering approximately 99% of repertoires. A TCR clonal expansion and chaos score per V-J combination was defined as the ratio of F50 clonal expansion to chaos observed in the TCRdist matrix. Features were reduced by Welch's t-statistics and random forest to 10 to 15 V-J combinations, which fed a naive Bayes classifier. The similarity between thyroid and blood repertoires was quantified using the Morisita-Horn index. The public reads were quality trimmed at Q25 with fastp and then assembled into clones with MiXCR by TCRdb, keeping productive beta chains. One record per CDR3 amino acid sequence lists the most common genes and DNA. For this entry, the V and J calls and clone size follow TCRdb and not the study's own pipeline. This sample holds 300,000 to 400,000 distinct CDR3 sequences; 17% were observed only once. Roughly 12% of the sample goes to the ten largest clones.

The CDR1 and CDR2 encoded by the germline V gene are SGHTA and FQGNSA. The CDR3 runs 14 residues from the cysteine to the phenylalanine. The read is trimmed to its CDR3 DNA, 42 bases read in frame from base 1. This clonotype has a count of ten or more. Its antigen target is currently unknown. The junction shows a germline mismatch at one end, possibly a read error. The ophthalmopathy patients had moderately to severely active disease, with a Clinical Activity Score of 3 or higher, a NOSPECS grade of 4 or higher, and a disease duration of less than 3 months. Patients with other autoimmune diseases, uncontrolled infections, pregnancy or lactation were excluded from the study. Clinical symptoms, serum thyroxine, TRAb, thyroid ultrasound and orbital computed tomography formed the basis of the diagnosis. PBMCs were isolated from 8 to 10 ml of fresh peripheral blood by Ficoll-Paque density gradient centrifugation. Total RNA was extracted with Trizol reagent and quality-checked on an Agilent 2100 Bioanalyzer.

The source of this sequence is an adult man with Graves' ophthalmopathy. The sequence joins TRBV7-2 to TRBJ2-5; the D call is tentative, TRBD1 or TRBD2, as each matches 5 bases. The specimen sequenced was peripheral blood. The sequenced DNA is TGTGCCAACAGCTTTACGAGGGGATCGGAGACCCAGTACTTC. It is translated as CANSFTRGSETQYF. Beyond the CDR3, the reference TRBV7-2 and TRBJ2-5 genes provide the residues; the full variable domain reads: GAGVSQSPSNKVTEKGKDVELRCDPISGHTALYWYRQSLGQGLEFLIYFQGNSAPDKSGLPSDRFSAERTGGSVSTLTIQRTQQEDSAVYLCANSFTRGSETQYFGPGTRLLVL.